Listed below are T cell receptor beta chains from one sample, sequenced in a study of cytomegalovirus exposure and HLA in healthy donors. The protocol was immunoSEQ multiplex PCR, while the TCRdb copy is restricted to in-frame clones and leaves out a portion. The profile shows about 100,000 clones, around 85% of them singletons. Input material: PBMCs. The receptors stem from a man between 35 and 55 years old in good health and CMV-seropositive. Both conserved end residues are part of each CDR3. Fields, in order: V gene, clone size, D gene, J gene, CDR3 DNA, CDR3 protein. A D gene is named only where the DNA matches it firmly. Some rows mark clone size as missing; the rest say once, few, many or name a class of expanded clone.

V: TRBV19
size: NA
D: NA
J: TRBJ1-6
DNA: TGTGCCAGTAGTCCGGTTCAGGCACCCCTCCACTTT
CDR3: CASSPVQAPLHF

V: TRBV6-1
size: NA
D: TRBD1
J: TRBJ1-6
DNA: TGTGCCAGCAGTAAGACAGGGGGCTGGTCACCCCTCCACTTT
CDR3: CASSKTGGWSPLHF

V: TRBV19
size: NA
D: TRBD1
J: TRBJ2-5
DNA: TGTGCCAGTAGCGCGGCGCAGGGGGCGGGGGAGACCCAGTACTTC
CDR3: CASSAAQGAGETQYF

V: TRBV29-1
size: NA
D: TRBD2
J: TRBJ2-1
DNA: TGCAGCGTTGGGGGATCGGGAGGATACTACAATGAGCAGTTCTTC
CDR3: CSVGGSGGYYNEQFF

V: TRBV30
size: once
D: NA
J: TRBJ1-1
DNA: TGTGCCTGGAGTGGGGGCTTTAACACTGAAGCTTTCTTT
CDR3: CAWSGGFNTEAFF

V: TRBV28
size: once
D: TRBD2
J: TRBJ2-7
DNA: TGTGCCAGCCTTAGCGGGAGGAGTCCCTACGAGCAGTACTTC
CDR3: CASLSGRSPYEQYF

V: TRBV2
size: NA
D: NA
J: TRBJ1-2
DNA: TGTGCCAGCAGTGAAGGGGTTGGCGGATACTATGGCTACACCTTC
CDR3: CASSEGVGGYYGYTF

V: TRBV5-1
size: NA
D: NA
J: TRBJ1-6
DNA: TGCGCCAGCAGCATCGAACAGGGTGGGTATAATTCACCCCTCCACTTT
CDR3: CASSIEQGGYNSPLHF

V: TRBV5-4
size: NA
D: NA
J: TRBJ1-2
DNA: TGTGCCAGCAGCTTTCATGGGGCCCCCTACTATGGCTACACCTTC
CDR3: CASSFHGAPYYGYTF

V: TRBV7-9
size: once
D: NA
J: TRBJ1-1
DNA: TGTTCCAGCAGCTTAGCGTTGGCAGGGGCTGGTACTGAAGCTTTCTTT
CDR3: CSSSLALAGAGTEAFF

V: TRBV2
size: NA
D: TRBD1
J: TRBJ2-2
DNA: TGTGCCAGCAAGGGACAGGCAGGGCGGACCGGGGAGCTGTTTTTT
CDR3: CASKGQAGRTGELFF

V: TRBV7-3
size: NA
D: TRBD1
J: TRBJ1-1
DNA: TGTGCCAGCAGCTTATCTGCAGGGGGCGTCAACACTGAAGCTTTCTTT
CDR3: CASSLSAGGVNTEAFF

V: TRBV5-1
size: NA
D: TRBD2
J: TRBJ2-1
DNA: TGCGCCAGCAGCTTGGGGGCTAGCGGGGGGGCGGTCGATGAGCAGTTCTTC
CDR3: CASSLGASGGAVDEQFF

V: TRBV28
size: NA
D: NA
J: TRBJ1-2
DNA: TGTGCCAGCAGTTTGAATCCGTCAGCTAACTATGGCTACACCTTC
CDR3: CASSLNPSANYGYTF

V: TRBV11-3
size: NA
D: NA
J: TRBJ2-1
DNA: TGTGCCAGCAGCCCCTCCGGGTCCCCTGCCTACAATGAGCAGTTCTTC
CDR3: CASSPSGSPAYNEQFF

V: TRBV2
size: NA
D: TRBD1
J: TRBJ2-3
DNA: TGTGCCAGCAGTGAGGGACAGGGTTTGTACGCAGATACGCAGTATTTT
CDR3: CASSEGQGLYADTQYF

V: TRBV29-1
size: NA
D: TRBD1
J: TRBJ1-4
DNA: TGCAGCGCTCGACAGGGGGCGTTCAATGAAAAACTGTTTTTT
CDR3: CSARQGAFNEKLFF

V: TRBV30
size: NA
D: NA
J: TRBJ2-2
DNA: TGTGCCTGGGATGGTTGGGGGCGGGTCACCGGGGAGCTGTTTTTT
CDR3: CAWDGWGRVTGELFF

V: TRBV20-1
size: NA
D: NA
J: TRBJ2-7
DNA: TGCAGTGCTAAAGGGGCCTACGAGCAGTACTTC
CDR3: CSAKGAYEQYF

V: TRBV6-1
size: once
D: TRBD1
J: TRBJ2-5
DNA: TGTGCCAGCTCCGGGCAGGACAGGGAAGAGACCCAGTACTTC
CDR3: CASSGQDREETQYF

V: TRBV5-1
size: NA
D: NA
J: TRBJ1-5
DNA: TGCGCCAGCAGCTTGGGACCAGGGGTCAATCAGCCCCAGCATTTT
CDR3: CASSLGPGVNQPQHF

V: TRBV28
size: NA
D: NA
J: TRBJ2-7
DNA: TGTGCCAGCAGTCCCCGGGGTCGCACCTACGAGCAGTACTTC
CDR3: CASSPRGRTYEQYF

V: TRBV7-2
size: once
D: NA
J: TRBJ2-7
DNA: TGTGCCAGCAGCTTAACTCAGGACTACGAGCAGTACTTC
CDR3: CASSLTQDYEQYF

V: TRBV7-9
size: NA
D: NA
J: TRBJ1-1
DNA: TGTGCCAGCAGCTTAGAGTCCCTCGTAGACACTGAAGCTTTCTTT
CDR3: CASSLESLVDTEAFF

V: TRBV27
size: NA
D: NA
J: TRBJ1-6
DNA: TGTGCCAGCAGTTTAACGGCGGTCTCCTATAATTCACCCCTCCACTTT
CDR3: CASSLTAVSYNSPLHF

V: TRBV27
size: NA
D: NA
J: TRBJ2-1
DNA: TGTGCCAGCAGTTTAAGTCAGTCGGAGGGATACAATGAGCAGTTCTTC
CDR3: CASSLSQSEGYNEQFF

V: TRBV9
size: NA
D: TRBD2
J: TRBJ2-1
DNA: TGTGCCAGCAGCGTAGCTTCGGGTTCAAGCGGGACCTACAATGAGCAGTTCTTC
CDR3: CASSVASGSSGTYNEQFF

V: TRBV6-1
size: NA
D: NA
J: TRBJ2-7
DNA: TGTGCCAGCAGTGTCAGCGCGGCCTACGAGCAGTACTTC
CDR3: CASSVSAAYEQYF

V: TRBV5-1
size: NA
D: TRBD1
J: TRBJ2-1
DNA: TGCGCCAGCTTATCCGGGACAGGGGTAAGCAATGAGCAGTTCTTC
CDR3: CASLSGTGVSNEQFF

V: TRBV28
size: NA
D: NA
J: TRBJ2-2
DNA: TGTGCCAGCAGTCTGACCGTAGGTTTGAGGACCGGGGAGCTGTTTTTT
CDR3: CASSLTVGLRTGELFF

V: TRBV28
size: few
D: TRBD2
J: TRBJ2-2
DNA: TGTGCCAGCAGGACACCCCGGGACTACCGAACCGGGGAGCTGTTTTTT
CDR3: CASRTPRDYRTGELFF

V: TRBV6-5
size: NA
D: NA
J: TRBJ1-1
DNA: TGTGCCAGCAGTCTAACCCCTGGGGGGGCTGAAGCTTTCTTT
CDR3: CASSLTPGGAEAFF

V: TRBV5-6
size: NA
D: NA
J: TRBJ1-4
DNA: TGTGCCAGCAGCGCCGGGGTCTCTAATGAAAAACTGTTTTTT
CDR3: CASSAGVSNEKLFF

V: TRBV30
size: few
D: TRBD1
J: TRBJ1-1
DNA: TGTGCCTGGAGTCCTCCACAGGGGGCGGATTGGACCACTGAAGCTTTCTTT
CDR3: CAWSPPQGADWTTEAFF

V: TRBV6-1
size: NA
D: TRBD2
J: TRBJ2-1
DNA: TGTGCCAGCAGTGTCATTAGTAGGAGCGGGGGTTACAATGAGCAGTTCTTC
CDR3: CASSVISRSGGYNEQFF

V: TRBV10-2
size: NA
D: TRBD1
J: TRBJ2-3
DNA: TGCGCCAGCGCGACAGGGCTCTCAGATACGCAGTATTTT
CDR3: CASATGLSDTQYF

V: TRBV12-1
size: few
D: NA
J: TRBJ1-2
DNA: TGTGCCAGCAGCTCCCTGCGACAGGGAGGAAACTATGGCTACACCTTC
CDR3: CASSSLRQGGNYGYTF

V: TRBV11-2
size: NA
D: NA
J: TRBJ1-3
DNA: TGTGCCAGCAATCTATTAGCGGGAAACACCATATATTTT
CDR3: CASNLLAGNTIYF

V: TRBV5-1
size: few
D: TRBD1
J: TRBJ2-1
DNA: TGCGCCAGCAGCTCGGCCGGGACAGGGACCAATGAGCAGTTCTTC
CDR3: CASSSAGTGTNEQFF

V: TRBV10-2
size: NA
D: NA
J: TRBJ1-4
DNA: TGCGCCAGCAGTGACCCCCCGGGGGTGATTAATGAAAAACTGTTTTTT
CDR3: CASSDPPGVINEKLFF

V: TRBV5-1
size: NA
D: NA
J: TRBJ2-1
DNA: TGCGCCAGCAGCTTGGGGCATTCAGGCGATGAGCAGTTCTTC
CDR3: CASSLGHSGDEQFF

V: TRBV28
size: NA
D: NA
J: TRBJ2-7
DNA: TGTGCCAGCAGTCCGCGGGCCCCGAGCCCCTACGAGCAGTACTTC
CDR3: CASSPRAPSPYEQYF

V: TRBV28
size: few
D: NA
J: TRBJ1-3
DNA: TGTGCCAGCAGTTCGCCGGGACACGGAAACTCTGGAAACACCATATATTTT
CDR3: CASSSPGHGNSGNTIYF

V: TRBV18
size: NA
D: NA
J: TRBJ1-1
DNA: TGTGCCAGCTCACCTCAGACCGGGGAGACTGAAGCTTTCTTT
CDR3: CASSPQTGETEAFF

V: TRBV6-5
size: NA
D: NA
J: TRBJ2-7
DNA: TGTGCCAGCAGTTCGGGATGGGGGGGCCTTTCCTACGAGCAGTACTTC
CDR3: CASSSGWGGLSYEQYF

V: TRBV28
size: NA
D: TRBD2
J: TRBJ2-5
DNA: TGTGCCAGCAGTTTCCCCGGGACTAGCGTACAGACCCAGTACTTC
CDR3: CASSFPGTSVQTQYF

V: TRBV5-1
size: NA
D: TRBD1
J: TRBJ1-2
DNA: TGCGCCAGCAGCCCCAGACAGGGATCCTATGGCTACACCTTC
CDR3: CASSPRQGSYGYTF

V: TRBV5-1
size: NA
D: TRBD1
J: TRBJ2-3
DNA: TGCGCCAGCAGCTGGGGGACAGGGGACGATACGCAGTATTTT
CDR3: CASSWGTGDDTQYF

V: TRBV15
size: few
D: NA
J: TRBJ2-2
DNA: TGTGCCACCAGCAGAGATTTAGGAGGGGCGCGCACCGGGGAGCTGTTTTTT
CDR3: CATSRDLGGARTGELFF

V: TRBV6-1
size: few
D: TRBD2
J: TRBJ2-5
DNA: TGTGCCAGCAGCTACGGACTAGCGGGACAAGAGACCCAGTACTTC
CDR3: CASSYGLAGQETQYF

V: TRBV6-5
size: NA
D: TRBD1
J: TRBJ1-6
DNA: TGTGCCAGCAGTTCCCAGGGACAGGGTTATTCACCCCTCCACTTT
CDR3: CASSSQGQGYSPLHF

V: TRBV15
size: NA
D: TRBD1
J: TRBJ1-6
DNA: TGTGCCACCAGCAGATCCGGGACAGCTTATAATTCACCCCTCCACTTT
CDR3: CATSRSGTAYNSPLHF

V: TRBV2
size: once
D: TRBD1
J: TRBJ1-5
DNA: TGTGCCAGCGCTCGAACAGGGGAGCATCAGCCCCAGCATTTT
CDR3: CASARTGEHQPQHF

V: TRBV14
size: NA
D: NA
J: TRBJ1-1
DNA: TGTGCCAGCAGCCCCCTCGGCGGGGTGGTGAACACTGAAGCTTTCTTT
CDR3: CASSPLGGVVNTEAFF

V: TRBV2
size: NA
D: TRBD1
J: TRBJ1-2
DNA: TGTGCCAGCAGTGAAGCGGGACAGGGCTATGGCTACACCTTC
CDR3: CASSEAGQGYGYTF

V: TRBV27
size: few
D: NA
J: TRBJ1-2
DNA: TGTGCCAGCAGTTTGCAGGGGAGCTATGGCTACACCTTC
CDR3: CASSLQGSYGYTF

V: TRBV7-6
size: NA
D: TRBD1
J: TRBJ2-1
DNA: TGTGCCAGCAGCTTAGGCATGGGACAGAGCTCCTACAATGAGCAGTTCTTC
CDR3: CASSLGMGQSSYNEQFF

V: TRBV30
size: once
D: NA
J: TRBJ1-1
DNA: TGTGCCTGGAGTATAGGGCGGGAAACTGAAGCTTTCTTT
CDR3: CAWSIGRETEAFF

V: TRBV29-1
size: NA
D: TRBD1
J: TRBJ1-1
DNA: TGCAGCGGTCAGGGGGCGCCTCTGCGTAGTAAAGCTTTCTTT
CDR3: CSGQGAPLRSKAFF

V: TRBV9
size: NA
D: NA
J: TRBJ2-5
DNA: TGTGCCAGCAGCGTAAGTGGGGGGGCCGGCGAGACCCAGTACTTC
CDR3: CASSVSGGAGETQYF